The clone carrying this T cell receptor beta chain has ten or more counts. This sample is drawn from a study of Graves' ophthalmopathy and Graves' hyperthyroidism. The hyperthyroidism patients had a new diagnosis of under 2 months' duration and were aged 18 to 65. V was shortened by 7 bases and J by 1 base, with 2 bases between the two germline ends. Germline loops: CDR1 MDHEN, CDR2 SYDVKM. The CDR3 consists of 12 residues. Amplifying from RNA transcripts, the study obtained TCR beta CDR3 regions. An opening RT-PCR round employed HTBI primers and preceded a second-round multiplex PCR. TCRdb analysed the multiplex PCR reads with MiXCR anew, one entry per CDR3 protein. The table includes 600,000 to 650,000 distinct CDR3 sequences, about 20% detected once.

The material sequenced was peripheral blood. V is TRBV28 and J is TRBJ2-6; D unresolved. The clonotype originates from a woman aged 18-35 years with stable Graves' hyperthyroidism. Some clones in this sample may be carry-over from other donors' samples. The CDR3: CASTSGANVLTF. The CDR3 region has the DNA TGTGCCAGCACATCTGGGGCCAACGTCCTGACTTTC.